Each of the 26 T cell receptor beta chains below was sequenced from the same sample in a study of identical twins. TCRdb independently ran MiXCR on the 5' RACE reads; one entry per CDR3 protein. The top ten hold 7.5% to 9.5% of the sample, which has around 340,000 distinct CDR3 sequences, about 10% seen once. Sequences were obtained from naive T cells sorted from blood. These receptors all stem from a woman aged 45-59 years in good health.

This clonotype has a handful of counts. The rearrangement uses TRBV11-2 and TRBJ2-5; D perhaps matches TRBD2 (6 bases). V was cut by 2 bases and J by 4 bases, with 17 bases left in between. This CDR3 is built from 16 residues. Looked up from germline, CDR1 is SGHAT and CDR2 is FQNNGV. The CDR3 DNA sequence: TGTGCCAGCAGCTTACCCAGGTCAGCGGGCTCAGAGACCCAGTACTTC. It codes for CASSLPRSAGSETQYF.

This clonotype came up many times. The V and J genes are TRBV5-1 and TRBJ2-1; D gene unclear. This CDR3 comprises 15 residues. CDR1 SGHRS and CDR2 YFSETQ come from the germline V gene. Between the trimmed V and J ends, which lost 8 bases and 9 bases, there was a span of 24 bases. In nucleotides, the CDR3 is TGCGCCAGGTGGAAAAGGGCACAACTCTTTGGTGAGCAGTTCTTC. It encodes CARWKRAQLFGEQFF.

The rearrangement joins TRBV2 to TRBJ2-7, with a possible D match to TRBD2 (7 bases). Germline-derived CDR1 and CDR2 are SNHLY and FYNNEI. The CDR3 consists of 13 residues. The ends were cut back, 0 bases at V and 6 bases at J, with 9 bases in the middle. The CDR3 protein is CASSEARGGEQYV. The CDR3 coding sequence is TGTGCCAGCAGTGAAGCGAGGGGGGGCGAGCAGTACGTC.

This clonotype was counted at least ten times. This chain uses TRBV7-2 with TRBJ2-7; 7 nucleotides match TRBD2. Per germline, CDR1 SGHTA and CDR2 FQGNSA. V lost 4 bases, J lost 4 bases, and 13 bases stayed unmatched. There are 16 residues in the CDR3. CDR3 DNA: TGTGCCAGCAGCTCAACATCTTCGGGACTATATTACGAGCAGTACGTC. Protein product: CASSSTSSGLYYEQYV.

V usage is TRBV12-3 or TRBV12-4 and J usage is TRBJ2-1; 10 bases align to TRBD2. The junction had 15 bases not matched to a gene; V was cut back by 6 bases and J by 13 bases. The CDR3 is 15 amino acids. In DNA form, the CDR3 reads TGTGCCAGCAGATCCCGAGTCCTAGCGGGAGTTAGACAGTTCTTC. It codes for CASRSRVLAGVRQFF.

This clonotype was seen repeatedly, ten times or more. The chain is built from TRBV24-1 and TRBJ2-1, with 7 bases that match TRBD1. V was pared by 4 bases and J by 3 bases, with 5 bases of the junction left unmatched. The CDR3 extends over 15 amino acids. From germline, CDR1 is KGHDR and CDR2 SFDVKD. CDR3: CATSETGQHYNEQFF. The CDR3, as DNA: TGTGCCACCAGTGAGACGGGACAGCACTACAATGAGCAGTTCTTC.

This clonotype showed up just a few times. The J gene is TRBJ2-1, the V gene TRBV20-1; 11 bases map to TRBD2. The CDR3 has 14 amino acids. V lost 6 bases and J lost 4; bases outside the gene matches: 5. The germline CDR1 and CDR2 sequences are DFQATT and SNEGSKA (reference sequence). CDR3 bases: TGCAGTGCCCAGGGACTAGCGGATTACAATGAGCAGTTCTTC. Protein sequence: CSAQGLADYNEQFF.

This clonotype was detected only a few times. This chain joins TRBV5-1 and TRBJ1-1, with 7 bases identical to TRBD1. Germline V gene sequence: CDR1 SGHRS, CDR2 YFSETQ. This CDR3 spans 14 amino acids. Unmatched junction bases numbered 5, after V lost 1 base and J lost 5 bases. The CDR3 sequence: CASSLTGDRTEAFF. CDR3 bases: TGCGCCAGCAGCTTGACAGGGGATAGAACTGAAGCTTTCTTT. Full variable domain (remainder filled in from reference TRBV5-1 and TRBJ1-1): KAGVTQTPRYLIKTRGQQVTLSCSPISGHRSVSWYQQTPGQGLQFLFEYFSETQRNKGNFPGRFSGRQFSNSRSEMNVSTLELGDSALYLCASSLTGDRTEAFFGQGTRLTVV.

V usage is TRBV9 and J usage is TRBJ1-2; no reliable D call. The CDR3 runs to 15 residues. The ends were cut back, 2 bases at V and 2 bases at J, with 13 bases in the middle. Germline lookup yields CDR1 SGDLS and CDR2 YYNGEE. In nucleotides, the CDR3 is TGTGCCAGCAGCGTTTCTGTCTACAAGAACTATGGCTACACCTTC. This encodes CASSVSVYKNYGYTF. Based on the CDR3 plus reference TRBV9 and TRBJ1-2, the full variable domain is DSGVTQTPKHLITATGQRVTLRCSPRSGDLSVYWYQQSLDQGLQFLIQYYNGEERAKGNILERFSAQQFPDLHSELNLSSLELGDSALYFCASSVSVYKNYGYTFGSGTRLTVV.

In this sample, this clonotype turned up many times. The rearrangement joins TRBV7-8 to TRBJ2-3; D is ambiguous. This CDR3 has 16 residues. Germline V gene data show CDR1 as SGHVS and CDR2 as FQNEAQ. Deletions cut 1 base from V and 0 bases from J, with 11 bases between. The CDR3 DNA reads TGTGCCAGCAGCTTAGTGATCCCCAGGAGCACAGATACGCAGTATTTT. As protein: CASSLVIPRSTDTQYF. The entire variable domain, with the rest obtained from reference TRBV7-8 and TRBJ2-3, is as follows: GAGVSQSPRYKVAKRGQDVALRCDPISGHVSLFWYQQALGQGPEFLTYFQNEAQLDKSGLPSDRFFAERPEGSVSTLKIQRTQQEDSAVYLCASSLVIPRSTDTQYFGPGTRLTVL.

The gene calls are TRBV2 and TRBJ2-1, with D tentatively TRBD2 (5 bases). The germline gives CDR1 SNHLY, CDR2 FYNNEI. The CDR3 spans 13 residues. Trimming removed 3 bases from V and 11 bases from J, with 14 bases in between. CDR3 amino acids: CASSEATITKQFF. The CDR3 nucleotides are TGTGCCAGCAGTGAGGCGACTATTACCAAGCAGTTCTTC.

This clonotype has just a few counts. The genes are TRBV12-3 or TRBV12-4 and TRBJ1-2, with TRBD1 identical over 7 bases. The CDR3 runs to 15 residues. The V and J ends lost 6 bases and 5 bases, in that order; junction bases with no gene match: 12. CDR3 bases: TGTGCCAGCAGGAAATGGGGGACAGTACGTTATGGCTACACCTTC. This encodes CASRKWGTVRYGYTF.

This clonotype appeared many times. V usage is TRBV10-3 and J usage is TRBJ2-4; 7 positions agree with TRBD2. From germline, CDR1 is ENHRY and CDR2 SYGVKD. The CDR3 loop spans 17 amino acids. V was pared by 2 bases and J by 0 bases, with 7 bases of the junction left unmatched. Here the CDR3 DNA reads TGTGCCATCAGTGAGGTCGGACTAGACGTAGCCAAAAACATTCAGTACTTC. This sequence encodes CAISEVGLDVAKNIQYF.

This clonotype occurred a few times. The genes are TRBV11-2 and TRBJ2-5, with D perhaps matching TRBD1 (5 bases). V shed 1 base and J shed 2 bases, with 11 bases lying between them. The CDR3 totals 15 residues. Germline CDR1 and CDR2: SGHAT and FQNNGV. The CDR3 DNA reads as TGTGCCAGCAGCTTAGGACAGACGACACAAGAGACCCAGTACTTC. Translation: CASSLGQTTQETQYF.

The rearrangement links TRBV4-1 to TRBJ1-1, with D perhaps TRBD1 (6 bases). V lost 4 bases, J lost 1 base, and 16 bases lay in between. This CDR3 is built from 16 residues. The germline gives CDR1 MGHRA, CDR2 YSYEKL. The CDR3 DNA reads TGCGCCAGCAGCCCAGGGGTTTTAACCGGGAACACTGAAGCTTTCTTT. This translates into CASSPGVLTGNTEAFF.

This clonotype was detected ten times or more. The chain recombines TRBV11-2 with TRBJ2-1; D is perhaps TRBD2 (6 bases). With 5 bases removed from V and 7 bases from J, the gap between germline ends came to 12 bases. CDR1 SGHAT and CDR2 FQNNGV come from the germline V gene. The CDR3 loop spans 13 amino acids. Here the CDR3 DNA reads TGTGCCAGCAGCCCTTGGGCGGGGAATGAGCAGTTCTTC. It specifies CASSPWAGNEQFF.

This clonotype was seen more than once but under ten times. V gene TRBV12-3 or TRBV12-4 combines with J gene TRBJ2-2, with 14 nucleotides matching TRBD2. CDR3 size: 18 residues. V shed 5 bases and J 4 bases; nucleotides not matched to a gene: 9. CDR3 sequence (DNA): TGTGCCAGCAGTGAGACTAGCGGGAGGGCCTGGGGCACCGGGGAGCTGTTTTTT. This sequence encodes CASSETSGRAWGTGELFF.

This clonotype appeared a few times. The chain is built from TRBV6-6 and TRBJ2-1; D is ambiguous. This CDR3 is built from 13 residues. The germline gives CDR1 MNHNY, CDR2 SVGAGI (reference sequence). The V gene lost 8 bases and the J gene lost 9 bases, with 17 bases spanning the gap. The CDR3 protein is CASSVLGFGEQFF. CDR3 DNA sequence: TGTGCCAGCTCAGTCTTAGGGTTTGGTGAGCAGTTCTTC.

The CDR3 DNA reads as TGTGCCAGCTCACCACCGGGCGGCCCTTTGGACACCGGGGAGCTGTTTTTT. This gives the protein CASSPPGGPLDTGELFF. V usage is TRBV18 and J usage is TRBJ2-2; no clear D gene. Germline lookup yields CDR1 KGHSH and CDR2 LQKENI. Deletions cut 0 bases from V and 3 bases from J, with 14 bases between. This CDR3 has 17 amino acids.

This chain links TRBV18 with TRBJ1-2; D gene ambiguous. The CDR3 contains 13 residues. CDR1 and CDR2 (germline): KGHSH, LQKENI. V gave up 3 bases and J gave up 6 bases, with 11 bases separating them. This CDR3 is CASSPTRGDGYTF. CDR3 DNA sequence: TGTGCCAGCTCACCGACCCGCGGAGATGGCTACACCTTC.

In this sample, this clonotype turned up a few times. This chain links TRBV12-3 or TRBV12-4 with TRBJ1-4, with D possibly being TRBD1 (5 bases). The CDR3 extends over 14 amino acids. The V end was cut by 2 bases, the J end by 7 bases, with 11 bases between. CDR3 loop: CASSLWGFGEKLFF. CDR3 sequence (DNA): TGTGCCAGCAGTTTATGGGGGTTTGGTGAAAAACTGTTTTTT.

This clonotype has at least ten counts. The gene calls are TRBV6-2 or TRBV6-3 and TRBJ2-2, with no clear D. CDR1 MNHEY and CDR2 SVGEGT come from the germline V gene. The CDR3 totals 11 residues. V was shortened by 8 bases and J by 7 bases, with 8 bases between the two germline ends. CDR3 nucleotide sequence: TGTGCCAGCGGTCACGGCGGGGAGCTGTTTTTT. Protein product: CASGHGGELFF.

This clonotype was seen ten or more times. The CDR3 region has the DNA TGTGCCAGCAGCGTAGGGGGACTAGCGGGAGGCCCATCTTACGAGCAGTACTTC. Amino acid sequence: CASSVGGLAGGPSYEQYF. The genes are TRBV9 and TRBJ2-7; 15 bases are a match to TRBD2. The CDR3 is made up of 18 amino acids. Trimming removed 0 bases from V and 4 bases from J; junction bases left unmatched: 8. Germline V gene lookup returns CDR1 SGDLS and CDR2 YYNGEE.

This clonotype was seen more than once but under ten times. The V gene is TRBV27, the J gene TRBJ2-7, with a possible D match to TRBD1 (6 bases). The CDR3 consists of 14 residues. Germline V gives CDR1 MNHEY, CDR2 SMNVEV (reference sequence). The ends were cut back, 6 bases at V and 2 bases at J, with 14 bases in the middle. The CDR3 DNA reads TGTGCCAGCAGCATGGACCCAGGGGCCTACGAGCAGTACTTC. The encoded protein is CASSMDPGAYEQYF.

The chain has TRBV20-1 and TRBJ2-3, with a tentative D call TRBD2 (6 bases). The CDR3 covers 12 residues. The V end lost 3 bases, the J end lost 9 bases, and 13 bases lay between the germline ends. Germline CDR1 is DFQATT and CDR2 is SNEGSKA (reference sequence). DNA of the CDR3: TGCAGTGCTAGGGAAAGCGCGGGAACGCAGTATTTT. It translates to CSARESAGTQYF.

This clonotype was recorded at least ten times. In nucleotides, the CDR3 is TGTGCCACCAGCCGCCCCTACAATGAGCAGTTCTTC. This gives the protein CATSRPYNEQFF. The V and J genes are TRBV15 and TRBJ2-1, with no clear D. CDR3 length equals 12 residues. Germline V gene sequence: CDR1 LNHNV, CDR2 YYDKDF (reference sequence). Trimming cost V 5 bases and J 2 bases, with 4 bases left between them.